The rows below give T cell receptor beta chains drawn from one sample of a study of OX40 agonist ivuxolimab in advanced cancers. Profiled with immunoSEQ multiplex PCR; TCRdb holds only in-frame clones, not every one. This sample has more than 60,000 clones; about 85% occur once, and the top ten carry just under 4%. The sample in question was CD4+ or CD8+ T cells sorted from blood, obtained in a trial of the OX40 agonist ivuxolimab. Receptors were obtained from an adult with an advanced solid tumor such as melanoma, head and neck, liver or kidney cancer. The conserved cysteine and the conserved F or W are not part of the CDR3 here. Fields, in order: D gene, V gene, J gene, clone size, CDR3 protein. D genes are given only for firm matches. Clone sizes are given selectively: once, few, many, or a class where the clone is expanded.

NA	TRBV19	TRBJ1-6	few	ASSRAGRSSYNSPLH
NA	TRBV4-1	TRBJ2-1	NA	ASSQDPGAYNEQF
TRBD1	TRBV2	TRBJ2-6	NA	ASSEGTGAGANVLT
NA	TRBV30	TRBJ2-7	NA	ATDIGVYEQY
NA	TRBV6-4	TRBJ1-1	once	ASSEGRDTEAF
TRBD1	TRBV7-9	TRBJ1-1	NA	ASSLPRQGVNTEAF
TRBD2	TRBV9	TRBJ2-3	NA	ASRAEGGDTQY
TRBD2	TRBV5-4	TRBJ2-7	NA	ASHRGGLALTYEQY
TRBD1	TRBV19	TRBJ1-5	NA	ASSARTGGSNQPQH
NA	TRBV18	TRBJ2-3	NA	ASSPRGSGSTDTQY
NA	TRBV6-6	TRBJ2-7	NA	ASSGYEQY
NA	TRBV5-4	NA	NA	ASSLFGSRGPGEQY
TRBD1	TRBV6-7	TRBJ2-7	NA	ASSLGGQVNSEQY
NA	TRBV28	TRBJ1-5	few	ASNTGAQDMPQH
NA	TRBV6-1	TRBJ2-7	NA	ASSGASRSGEQY
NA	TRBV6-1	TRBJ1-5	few	ASSVQGGQPQH
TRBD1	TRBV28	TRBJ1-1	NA	ASSLSRSSGGTEAF
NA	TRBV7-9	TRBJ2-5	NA	ASRLESGRQETQY
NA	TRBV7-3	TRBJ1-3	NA	ASSPSSGNTIY